This TCR beta chain derives from a study of cytomegalovirus exposure and HLA in healthy donors. In the study overall: Researchers found that about four fifths of 398 genotyped donors fell within the Caucasian-associated ancestry cluster. Overall study results and limits: As a later analysis showed, a missense DCLRE1C variant was linked to trimming of TCR beta V- and J-genes.

Primers for the PCR totalled 60 Vbeta and 13 Jbeta. Libraries were prepared by immunoSEQ multiplex PCR; TCRdb keeps only in-frame clonotypes and omits some of them. The table records more than 95,000 clones, 83% of them present only once. Concerning this clone itself: Its matching antigen is unknown.

The CDR3 spans 15 residues. From germline, CDR1 is LGHNA and CDR2 YNFKEQ. J lost 8 bases, V lost 0 bases, and 7 bases had no gene match. The specimen was PBMCs. V gene TRBV4-2 combines with J gene TRBJ2-1, with 7 bases that match TRBD2. This receptor was identified in a woman between 40 and 55 years old in good health and CMV-seropositive. The CDR3 loop is CASSQDQGGNYEQFF. CDR3 nucleotide sequence: TGTGCCAGCAGCCAAGATCAGGGAGGGAATTATGAGCAGTTCTTC.